This T cell receptor beta chain was obtained from a study of blood T cell repertoires in COVID-19. Overall study context: The United States, Italy and Spain supplied acute and convalescent COVID-19 samples. T cells, B-cell-depleted T cells, or PBMCs supplied cDNA or gDNA.

As processed by the authors: Reference gene primer amplification gave estimated nucleated cell counts. Assay: immunoSEQ multiplex PCR; the TCRdb copy retains only in-frame clones and omits some. V and J calls and clone size come straight from that table; D and trimming were deduced from the DNA. This sample has under 300,000 clones, with 86% found just once. The CDR3 length is 16 residues. Trimming shortened V by 0 bases and J by 5 bases, and 18 bases separated the two germline ends. Germline assignment: CDR1 SGHRS and CDR2 YFSETQ. The receptor comes from a man younger than 45 who had recovered from COVID-19. Specimen: peripheral blood. The V call is TRBV5-1, the J call TRBJ2-7, with D perhaps TRBD1 (6 bases). As DNA, the CDR3 is TGCGCCAGCAGCTTGGCCCTTGGTCGGGCAGGGGACGAGCAGTACTTC. Its translation: CASSLALGRAGDEQYF.